One sample yielded the 17 T cell receptor beta chains listed below, sequenced in a study of identical twins. TCRdb called the 5' RACE reads again in MiXCR, with one record for every CDR3 protein. The top ten hold around 1.5% of the sample, which has 700,000 to 950,000 distinct CDR3 sequences, around an eighth seen once. These same records also appear under a second study, on yellow fever vaccine responses in identical twins.

The sequenced sample consisted of PBMCs. Receptors originate from a woman between 18 and 29 years old in good health.

The J gene is TRBJ2-2, the V gene TRBV14, with D possibly being TRBD2 (5 bases). The CDR3 consists of 18 residues. V lost 1 base and J 3 bases, leaving 18 bases between the germline ends. Germline CDR1 reads SGHDN; CDR2 reads FVKESK. CDR3 sequence reads: CASSQGVLARQHTGELFF. CDR3 DNA: TGTGCCAGCAGCCAAGGGGTGCTAGCACGGCAGCACACCGGGGAGCTGTTTTTT.

V is TRBV5-6 and J is TRBJ2-1; D might be TRBD2 (5 bases). Germline CDR1 reads SGHDT; CDR2 reads YYEEEE. Trimming took off 4 bases at V and 7 bases at J, with 15 bases between the two ends. The CDR3 consists of 14 residues. CDR3 sequence (DNA): TGTGCCAGCAGCAATTCTCTACGAGGGAATGAGCAGTTCTTC. Its protein is CASSNSLRGNEQFF.

The chain has TRBV30 and TRBJ1-5; the D gene is possibly TRBD1 (5 bases). This CDR3 has 13 amino acids. The germline V gene encodes CDR1 GTSNPN and CDR2 SVGIG (reference sequence). V was shortened by 4 bases and J by 5 bases, with 12 bases between the two germline ends. The CDR3 loop is CAWIGGDDQPQHF. The CDR3 DNA reads as TGTGCCTGGATCGGAGGGGACGATCAGCCCCAGCATTTT.

This clonotype was seen only a few times. This CDR3 is CANQETYNSPLHF. The DNA of the CDR3 is TGTGCCAATCAGGAAACCTATAATTCACCCCTCCACTTT. This chain links TRBV10-3 with TRBJ1-6, with D unclear. CDR3 size: 13 residues. Trimming cost V 10 bases and J 2 bases, with 9 bases left between them. Germline CDR1 reads ENHRY; CDR2 reads SYGVKD.

This clonotype was counted at least ten times. V gene TRBV2 combines with J gene TRBJ2-1; 10 bases map to TRBD2. V lost 6 bases and J lost 4; bases outside the gene matches: 3. The CDR3 consists of 14 residues. CDR1 is SNHLY, CDR2 FYNNEI, per germline. CDR3 nucleotides: TGTGCCAGCAGCGGACTAGCGGATTACAATGAGCAGTTCTTC. Its protein product is CASSGLADYNEQFF. Full variable domain (remainder filled in from reference TRBV2 and TRBJ2-1): EPEVTQTPSHQVTQMGQEVILRCVPISNHLYFYWYRQILGQKVEFLVSFYNNEISEKSEIFDDQFSVERPDGSNFTLKIRSTKLEDSAMYFCASSGLADYNEQFFGPGTRLTVL.

This clonotype was seen at least ten times. The J gene is TRBJ2-2, the V gene TRBV11-1; 15 bases are a match to TRBD2. The germline V gene encodes CDR1 SGHAT and CDR2 FQDESV (reference sequence). Trimming removed 5 bases from V and 4 bases from J; junction bases left unmatched: 11. This CDR3 is built from 19 residues. The CDR3, as DNA: TGTGCCAGCAGCACCTGGACTAGCGGGGGGGCCAGTGGCACCGGGGAGCTGTTTTTT. Translated: CASSTWTSGGASGTGELFF.

This clonotype was observed a few times. The chain links TRBV19 to TRBJ1-1; D is undetermined. CDR3 length equals 14 residues. The V end lost 3 bases, the J end lost 2 bases, and 10 bases lay between the germline ends. Germline CDR1 reads LNHDA; CDR2 reads SQIVND (reference sequence). The CDR3 DNA reads as TGTGCCAGTAGTATTGGCTCGGCCAACACTGAAGCTTTCTTT. Protein product: CASSIGSANTEAFF. The full variable domain, rest sourced from reference TRBV19 and TRBJ1-1, is DGGITQSPKYLFRKEGQNVTLSCEQNLNHDAMYWYRQDPGQGLRLIYYSQIVNDFQKGDIAEGYSVSREKKESFPLTVTSAQKNPTAFYLCASSIGSANTEAFFGQGTRLTVV.

The chain combines TRBV5-1 with TRBJ1-1; D not resolved. V shed 1 base and J shed 1 base, with 11 bases lying between them. The CDR3 is made up of 15 amino acids. Looked up from germline, CDR1 is SGHRS and CDR2 is YFSETQ. The CDR3 nucleotides are TGCGCCAGCAGCTTGAACAGAAACCCGAACACTGAAGCTTTCTTT. This gives the protein CASSLNRNPNTEAFF.

This clonotype was counted at least ten times. The chain carries TRBV4-2 and TRBJ2-5, with 7 positions matching TRBD1. Germline values: CDR1 LGHNA, CDR2 YNFKEQ. The CDR3 runs 14 residues. V was clipped by 5 bases and J by 4 bases; unmatched bases: 7. CDR3 amino acids: CASSTSDRVETQYF. Written as DNA, the CDR3 is TGTGCCAGCAGCACCTCAGACAGGGTAGAGACCCAGTACTTC.

This clonotype showed up many times. J is TRBJ2-1 and V is TRBV2; TRBD1 or TRBD2 may be the D gene (5 bases each). There are 10 residues in the CDR3. The V gene lost 6 bases and the J gene lost 13 bases, with 10 bases spanning the gap. CDR1 and CDR2 from the germline V gene are SNHLY and FYNNEI. The chain's CDR3 is CASRRGQQFF. The CDR3 DNA is TGTGCCAGCAGGAGGGGTCAACAGTTCTTC.

This clonotype was recorded at least ten times. The chain links TRBV6-1 to TRBJ2-2, with TRBD1 matching over 8 bases. The CDR3 length is 16 residues. Germline lookup yields CDR1 MNHNS and CDR2 SASEGT. V dropped 2 bases and J dropped 7; count of bases not matched to a gene: 9. This chain's CDR3 is CASSERAGGVNGELFF. As DNA, the CDR3 is TGTGCCAGCAGTGAAAGGGCAGGGGGCGTCAACGGGGAGCTGTTTTTT.

This clonotype appeared many times. The chain combines TRBV5-1 with TRBJ2-7; D remains ambiguous. This CDR3 has 15 amino acids. V dropped 2 bases and J dropped 1 base, with 13 bases sitting between them. Germline V gene sequence: CDR1 SGHRS, CDR2 YFSETQ. DNA for the CDR3: TGCGCCAGCAGCTTTAGGGTTTCAGATTCCTACGAGCAGTACTTC. It is translated as CASSFRVSDSYEQYF.

The rearrangement uses TRBV28 and TRBJ1-2; a weak D match, TRBD1 (5 bases). With 3 bases removed from V and 5 bases from J, the gap between germline ends came to 16 bases. The germline V gene encodes CDR1 MDHEN and CDR2 SYDVKM. This CDR3 is 15 amino acids long. CDR3 bases: TGTGCCAGCAGTTTTACCCTCGACAGACCTTATGGCTACACCTTC. Translation: CASSFTLDRPYGYTF.

The V and J genes are TRBV4-1 and TRBJ2-7, with 9 nucleotides matching TRBD2. The germline V gene has CDR1 MGHRA and CDR2 YSYEKL. The ends lost 0 bases at V and 7 bases at J; junction bases unmatched: 4. This CDR3 contains 14 residues. The CDR3 protein is CASSQDAGGREQYF. The CDR3 DNA sequence: TGCGCCAGCAGCCAAGACGCGGGGGGGAGAGAGCAGTACTTC.

This clonotype was recorded a few times. The chain carries TRBV6-2 or TRBV6-3 and TRBJ2-3, with D perhaps assigned TRBD1 or TRBD2 (5 bases each). V lost 0 bases to trimming and J lost 1 base, with 14 bases between them. Per germline, CDR1 MNHEY and CDR2 SVGEGT. CDR3 length: 17 amino acids. CDR3 protein: CASSYSTGTLGTDTQYF. For the CDR3, the DNA is TGTGCCAGCAGTTACTCCACCGGGACCCTTGGCACAGATACGCAGTATTTT.

This chain connects TRBV20-1 to TRBJ2-7; D gene uncertain. Germline assignment: CDR1 DFQATT and CDR2 SNEGSKA (reference sequence). The CDR3 length is 14 residues. Trimming took 2 bases from V and 4 from J, leaving 15 bases between them. CDR3 sequence reads: CSARKQTQKYEQYF. The CDR3, as DNA: TGCAGTGCTAGAAAACAGACTCAAAAGTACGAGCAGTACTTC.

This clonotype has just a few counts. This chain joins TRBV5-1 and TRBJ2-1; possible D gene TRBD1, 5 bases. Germline V gene sequence: CDR1 SGHRS, CDR2 YFSETQ. Trimming removed 1 base at V and 4 bases at J, with 30 bases between. This CDR3 contains 21 residues. DNA for the CDR3: TGCGCCAGCAGCTTGCTGGGGCAGCCGCCCGAAGGTGGGTCTTCATACAATGAGCAGTTCTTC. Amino acid sequence: CASSLLGQPPEGGSSYNEQFF.